This T cell receptor beta chain appears in the sequencing data of a study of shared T cell receptors in the human thymus. This table comes from immunoSEQ multiplex PCR, and its TCRdb copy is limited to in-frame clones, with some not included. The sample holds more than 550,000 clones, 80% to 90% seen once. CDR3 length: 14 amino acids. The V gene lost 5 bases and the J gene lost 4 bases, with 15 bases spanning the gap. In germline, CDR1 is LNHDA, CDR2 SQIVND (reference sequence). The sample was also reused in another study, on human thymus T cells.

The sample taken for sequencing was thymocytes. The sequence derives from a boy younger than two with a congenital heart defect. The rearrangement uses TRBV19 and TRBJ2-7; D perhaps matches TRBD1 (6 bases). The CDR3 here is CASSPGHSTYEQYF. CDR3 DNA sequence: TGTGCCAGTAGTCCGGGACATTCGACGTACGAGCAGTACTTC.